This passage covers 21 T cell receptor beta chains from one sample sequenced in a study of T cells in Graves' hyperthyroidism and ophthalmopathy. It was RNA transcripts that yielded the amplified TCR beta CDR3 regions. The TCR CDR3 first-round RT-PCR relied on the HTBI primer set. TCRdb re-called the multiplex PCR reads with MiXCR, one entry per CDR3 protein. Among 600,000 to 650,000 distinct CDR3 sequences listed, 16% were seen once. Sequencing was done on a sample of blood. The receptor set was obtained from a woman in her 30s with Graves' hyperthyroidism.

This clonotype was detected ten times or more. This chain uses TRBV7-9 with TRBJ1-3; no firm D call. Germline loops: CDR1 SEHNR, CDR2 FQNEAQ (reference sequence). Trimming took off 5 bases at V and 0 bases at J, with 17 bases between the two ends. This CDR3 region has 17 residues. The CDR3 sequence is CASSPSGLPSSGNTIYF. As DNA, the CDR3 is TGTGCCAGCAGCCCATCAGGACTGCCGAGCTCTGGAAACACCATATATTTT.

This chain connects TRBV20-1 to TRBJ2-4; D is unresolved. The CDR3 spans 12 residues. Germline loops: CDR1 DFQATT, CDR2 SNEGSKA (reference sequence). Trimming took off 2 bases at V and 3 bases at J, with 5 bases between the two ends. The CDR3 nucleotides read TGCAGTGCTAGACAGCTCAAAAACATTCAGTACTTC. Its translation: CSARQLKNIQYF.

A remark on this clonotype: This may arise from a read error, as a much more abundant clone is one base away. This chain joins TRBV12-3 or TRBV12-4 and TRBJ2-2; D call uncertain. The ends were cut back, 7 bases at V and 1 base at J, with 10 bases in the middle. The length of the CDR3 is 14 residues. The CDR3 DNA reads TGTGCCAGCACAAGGGTGGGGAACACCGGGGAGCTGTTTTTT. Translating it yields CASTRVGNTGELFF.

This clonotype was picked up many times. The genes are TRBV27 and TRBJ2-7; a weak D match, TRBD2 (5 bases). The CDR3 length is 14 residues. V lost 5 bases and J lost 5, with 16 bases in between. Germline CDR1 MNHEY, CDR2 SMNVEV (reference sequence). In DNA form, the CDR3 reads TGTGCCAGCAGTAGCCTCGGGAACCCCCACGAGCAGTACTTC. This sequence encodes CASSSLGNPHEQYF.

This chain connects TRBV24-1 to TRBJ2-3; no definite D call. Germline values: CDR1 KGHDR, CDR2 SFDVKD. The CDR3 runs 13 residues. V gave up 5 bases and J gave up 6 bases, with 11 bases separating them. Here the CDR3 DNA reads TGTGCCACCAGTGCCCCACTCAGGGATACGCAGTATTTT. Amino acids: CATSAPLRDTQYF.

The chain employs TRBV3-1 and TRBJ1-3, with D maybe TRBD1 (5 bases). The CDR3 sequence is 17 residues long. Germline-derived CDR1 and CDR2 are LGHDT and YNNKEL (reference sequence). V lost 1 base, J lost 0 bases, and 13 bases lay in between. CDR3 amino acids: CASSQVGAGPSGNTIYF. The CDR3 coding sequence is TGTGCCAGCAGCCAAGTCGGGGCCGGCCCCTCTGGAAACACCATATATTTT.

About this clonotype: Possible read error: a much larger clone is one base away. The chain joins TRBV27 to TRBJ1-5; 7 bases agree with TRBD1. CDR1 is MNHEY, CDR2 SMNVEV, per germline (reference sequence). The length of the CDR3 is 14 residues. CDR3 in amino acids: CASRGDRVNQPRHF. DNA for the CDR3: TGTGCCAGCAGGGGAGACAGGGTCAATCAGCCCCGGCATTTT.

This clonotype has ten or more counts. J is TRBJ2-1 and V is TRBV13; D gene uncertain. Per germline, CDR1 PRHDT and CDR2 FYEKMQ (reference sequence). The CDR3 runs 12 residues. V lost 5 bases to trimming and J lost 5 bases, with 7 bases between them. DNA for the CDR3: TGTGCCAGCAGCCCCGGAAACAATGAGCAGTTCTTC. Protein sequence: CASSPGNNEQFF.

The chain carries TRBV5-4 and TRBJ2-5, with D possibly matching TRBD2 (7 bases). V lost 0 bases to trimming and J lost 7 bases, with 19 bases between them. This CDR3 has 16 amino acids. Germline V lookup: CDR1 SGHNT, CDR2 YYREEE (reference sequence). CDR3 in DNA: TGTGCCAGCAGCTTGGTAGGGGGGGTCCTCCATGTGACCCAGTACTTC. Residues: CASSLVGGVLHVTQYF.

The chain recombines TRBV15 with TRBJ1-4, with D unclear. With 5 bases removed from V and 4 bases from J, the gap between germline ends came to 14 bases. The germline gives CDR1 LNHNV, CDR2 YYDKDF (reference sequence). CDR3 length: 15 residues. The CDR3 here is CATSPRRLLNEKLFF. CDR3 bases: TGTGCCACCAGCCCACGCCGCCTTCTTAATGAAAAACTGTTTTTT.

This clonotype has a count of ten or more. V gene TRBV20-1 combines with J gene TRBJ2-1; TRBD2 matches 7 bases. The CDR3 has 13 amino acids. The V segment lost 3 bases and the J segment 7 bases; nucleotides outside the gene matches: 6. Germline assignment: CDR1 DFQATT and CDR2 SNEGSKA (reference sequence). The CDR3 bases are TGCAGTGCTAGGACGGGAGGAGGGAATGAGCAGTTCTTC. This codes for CSARTGGGNEQFF.

This chain links TRBV11-3 with TRBJ1-2; D is possibly TRBD1 (5 bases). Germline CDR1 and CDR2: SGHNT and YENEEA. The CDR3 has 16 amino acids. The germline V and J ends were trimmed by 5 bases and 5 bases, with 21 bases remaining between them. The DNA of the CDR3 is TGTGCCAGCAGCCCCAATATGTTGGGGGTTGGGTATGGCTACACCTTC. Its translation: CASSPNMLGVGYGYTF.

V is TRBV28 and J is TRBJ1-1; D possibly corresponds to TRBD1 (5 bases). Germline CDR1 is MDHEN and CDR2 is SYDVKM. The length of the CDR3 is 13 residues. The germline V and J ends were trimmed by 7 bases and 10 bases, with 19 bases remaining between them. CDR3 sequence reads: CASILGGSLRAFF. The CDR3 DNA follows: TGTGCCAGCATCCTTGGGGGGAGTCTAAGAGCTTTCTTT.

This clonotype was seen many times. J is TRBJ1-4 and V is TRBV10-3; tentatively, D is TRBD1 (5 bases). The V end lost 6 bases, the J end lost 3 bases, and 11 bases lay between the germline ends. CDR1 is ENHRY, CDR2 SYGVKD, per germline. CDR3 length equals 14 residues. CDR3 coding DNA: TGTGCCATCAGATCAGGGATGGCTAATGAAAAACTGTTTTTT. Translation: CAIRSGMANEKLFF.

The rearrangement joins TRBV6-1 to TRBJ2-2; either TRBD1 or TRBD2 may fit D (7 bases each). V lost 6 bases and J lost 6, with 17 bases in between. Germline CDR1 is MNHNS and CDR2 is SASEGT. The CDR3 is 15 residues long. The DNA for the CDR3 is TGTGCCAGCAGGGGGAGGGGGCGAGGGGCCGGGGAGCTGTTTTTT. Translation: CASRGRGRGAGELFF.

Only a few counts were recorded for this clonotype. CDR3 amino acids: CSVVLVGDQETQYF. For the CDR3, the DNA is TGCAGCGTTGTGCTTGTGGGAGATCAAGAGACCCAGTACTTC. The genes are TRBV29-1 and TRBJ2-5; D may be TRBD2 (5 bases). Per germline, CDR1 SQVTM and CDR2 ANQGSEA. The CDR3 consists of 14 residues. The V end lost 4 bases, the J end lost 2 bases, and 14 bases lay between the germline ends.

Only a few counts were recorded for this clonotype. The chain recombines TRBV30 with TRBJ1-2, with D hard to call. Germline V gene sequence: CDR1 GTSNPN, CDR2 SVGIG (reference sequence). V was trimmed by 3 bases and J by 8 bases, leaving 16 bases between them. This CDR3 spans 13 amino acids. The CDR3 nucleotides are TGTGCCTGGAGGGCTGGGCAGGAACGCGGCTACACCTTC. Translation gives CAWRAGQERGYTF. The complete variable domain, with remaining parts taken from reference TRBV30 and TRBJ1-2, reads SQTIHQWPATLVQPVGSPLSLECTVEGTSNPNLYWYRQAAGRGLQLLFYSVGIGQISSEVPQNLSASRPQDRQFILSSKKLLLSDSGFYLCAWRAGQERGYTFGSGTRLTVV.

The CDR3 protein is CASSGPTSGSFNNEQFF. In nucleotides, the CDR3 is TGCGCCAGCAGCGGCCCTACCAGCGGGAGTTTTAACAATGAGCAGTTCTTC. J is TRBJ2-1 and V is TRBV5-1; 8 bases agree with TRBD2. Germline trimming cut 4 bases from V and 5 bases from J; bases unmatched to any gene: 14. Germline V gene sequence: CDR1 SGHRS, CDR2 YFSETQ. The CDR3 runs to 17 residues.

The chain has TRBV6-1 and TRBJ2-1; 10 bases map to TRBD2. Trimming removed 5 bases from V and 1 base from J; junction bases left unmatched: 8. This CDR3 comprises 17 residues. The germline gives CDR1 MNHNS, CDR2 SASEGT. The CDR3 is CASSMGLARLSYNEQFF. Written as DNA, the CDR3 is TGTGCCAGCAGTATGGGACTAGCGAGGCTTTCCTACAATGAGCAGTTCTTC.

This clonotype was counted a few times. This sequence joins TRBV24-1 and TRBJ2-3; 8 nucleotides align to TRBD2. CDR1 is KGHDR, CDR2 SFDVKD, per germline. V dropped 3 bases and J dropped 4; count of bases not matched to a gene: 5. This CDR3 is 15 amino acids long. The CDR3: CATSDSGSGADTQYF. The CDR3 DNA follows: TGTGCCACCAGTGATAGCGGGAGTGGTGCAGATACGCAGTATTTT.

In its sample, this clonotype was seen a few times. Possible read error: a much larger clone is one base away. V usage is TRBV11-2 and J usage is TRBJ1-1; D remains unclear. The length of the CDR3 is 11 residues. Germline-derived CDR1 and CDR2 are SGHAT and FQNNGV. The CDR3 DNA sequence: TGTGCCAGCAGCTTCGGCCCTGAAGCTTCCTTT. The encoded protein is CASSFGPEASF.